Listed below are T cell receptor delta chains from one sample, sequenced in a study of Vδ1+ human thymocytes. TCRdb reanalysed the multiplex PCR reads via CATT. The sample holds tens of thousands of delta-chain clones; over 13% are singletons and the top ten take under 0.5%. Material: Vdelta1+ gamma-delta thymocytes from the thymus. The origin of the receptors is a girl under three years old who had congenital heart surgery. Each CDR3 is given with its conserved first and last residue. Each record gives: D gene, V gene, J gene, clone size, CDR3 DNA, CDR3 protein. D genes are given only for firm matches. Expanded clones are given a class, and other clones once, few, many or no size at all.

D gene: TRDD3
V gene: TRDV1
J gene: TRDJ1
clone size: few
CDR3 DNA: TGTGCTCTTGGGGAAGGCTACGAGGGATACTACACCGATAAACTCATCTTT
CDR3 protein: CALGEGYEGYYTDKLIF

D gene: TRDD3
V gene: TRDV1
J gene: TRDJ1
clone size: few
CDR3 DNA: TGTGCTCTTGGGGAACTGTGCGGGGGATACACCGATAAACTCATCTTT
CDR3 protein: CALGELCGGYTDKLIF

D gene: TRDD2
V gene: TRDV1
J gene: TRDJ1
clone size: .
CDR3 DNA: TGTGCTCTTGGGGCTACCCCTTCCTACGTAAAAGGGGGGCAAAACTTCACCGATAAACTCATCTTT
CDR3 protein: CALGATPSYVKGGQNFTDKLIF

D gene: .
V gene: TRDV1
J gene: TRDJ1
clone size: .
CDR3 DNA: TGTGCTCTTGGGGAACTAGAGCCGGTAGGAGCCAACACCGATAAACTCATCTTT
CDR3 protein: CALGELEPVGANTDKLIF

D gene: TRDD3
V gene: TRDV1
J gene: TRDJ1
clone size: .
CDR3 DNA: TGTGCTCTTGGGGAACCTACAAACTCAGGTCTCGGGGTCTGGGGGATATCGCCCGATAAACTCATCTTT
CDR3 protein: CALGEPTNSGLGVWGISPDKLIF

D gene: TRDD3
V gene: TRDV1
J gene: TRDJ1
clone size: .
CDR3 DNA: TGTGCTCTTGGGGAACTAAACCTTCCTCGCGACGAGGGTGGGGGATACTCGGACACCGATAAACTCATCTTT
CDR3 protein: CALGELNLPRDEGGGYSDTDKLIF

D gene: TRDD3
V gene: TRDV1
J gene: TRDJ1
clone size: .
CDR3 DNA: TGTGCTCTTGGGGAACTACGCCTTCCTACTCTTACTGGGGGATATAATGCCGATAAACTCATCTTT
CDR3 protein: CALGELRLPTLTGGYNADKLIF

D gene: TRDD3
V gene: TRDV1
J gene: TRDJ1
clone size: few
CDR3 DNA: TGTGCTCTTGGGGAAGGGGTACTTACTGGGGCCCTGGACACCGATAAACTCATCTTT
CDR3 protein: CALGEGVLTGALDTDKLIF

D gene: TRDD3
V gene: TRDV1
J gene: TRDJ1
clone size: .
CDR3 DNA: TGTGCTCTTGGGGAAGGACCGGGGGATACGTCGGGCACCGATAAACCCATCTTT
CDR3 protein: CALGEGPGDTSGTDKPIF

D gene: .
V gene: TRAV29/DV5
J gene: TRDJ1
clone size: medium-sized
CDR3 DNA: TGTGCAGCAAGCGCTCCACCTACGTCCCTATTCAACACCGATAAACTCATCTTT
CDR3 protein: CAASAPPTSLFNTDKLIF

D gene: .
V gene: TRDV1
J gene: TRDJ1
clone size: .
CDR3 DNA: TGTGCTCTTGGTCACGTCCACCTCACCGATAAACTCATCTTT
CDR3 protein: CALGHVHLTDKLIF

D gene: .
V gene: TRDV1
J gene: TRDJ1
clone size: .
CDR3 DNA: TGTGCTCTTGGGGACCAACCCCTTCCGGGCAACGCTAAACTCATCTTT
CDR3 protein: CALGDQPLPGNAKLIF

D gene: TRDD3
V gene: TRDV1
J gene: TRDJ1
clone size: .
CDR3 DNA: TGTGCTCTTTTCCCTCTCCTTAAGAAACTGGGGGATACGCGCTTCCAAGGGTCCCAACAAGGATACACCGATAAACTCATCTTT
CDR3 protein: CALFPLLKKLGDTRFQGSQQGYTDKLIF

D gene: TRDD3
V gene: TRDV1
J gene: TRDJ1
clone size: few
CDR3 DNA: TGTGCTCTTGGGGAAACCCTCTCGGGCCATGGGGGATACGGGATCTACACCGATAAACTCATCTTT
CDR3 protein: CALGETLSGHGGYGIYTDKLIF

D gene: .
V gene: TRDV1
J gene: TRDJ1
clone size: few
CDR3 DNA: TGTGCTCTTGGGGAACTAGGATACTCCTACGAGGCGCAACCCCGGAGGGGTAAACTCATCTTT
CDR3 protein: CALGELGYSYEAQPRRGKLIF

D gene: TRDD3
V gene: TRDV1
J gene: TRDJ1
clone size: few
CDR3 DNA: TGTGCTCTTGGGGAACAACAGGAAGGGAGCTGGGGGCCCTCGGAGAAGTACACCGATAAACTCATCTTT
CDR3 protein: CALGEQQEGSWGPSEKYTDKLIF

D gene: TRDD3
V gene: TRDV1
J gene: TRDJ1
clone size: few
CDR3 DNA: TGTGCTCTTGGGGAACCACAAGTGTCCTCTGGGGGATACGCGCCGTACACCGATAAACTCATCTTT
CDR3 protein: CALGEPQVSSGGYAPYTDKLIF

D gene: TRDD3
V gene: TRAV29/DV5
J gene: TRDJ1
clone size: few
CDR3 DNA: TGTGCAACTCCTTCCTATTTCCCTCTGGGGGATACGATAGGTAAACTCATCTTC
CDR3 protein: CATPSYFPLGDTIGKLIF

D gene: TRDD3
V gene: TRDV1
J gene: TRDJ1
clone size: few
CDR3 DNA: TGTGCTCTTGGGCCCTCCCCGGGGTACGAGGGGATACTGGCACACACCGATAAACTCATCTTT
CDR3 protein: CALGPSPGYEGILAHTDKLIF

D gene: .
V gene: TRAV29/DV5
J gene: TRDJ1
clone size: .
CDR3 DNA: TGTGCAGCAAGCGCAGGACCGCCACCACAGGCGTCCTACGCACTTACTGAGGGCTACACCGATAAACTCATCTTT
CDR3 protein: CAASAGPPPQASYALTEGYTDKLIF

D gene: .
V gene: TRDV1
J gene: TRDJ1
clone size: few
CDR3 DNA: TGTGCTCTTGGGGAACTAACCTACGGCGCCTACACCGATAAACTCATCTTT
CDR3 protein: CALGELTYGAYTDKLIF

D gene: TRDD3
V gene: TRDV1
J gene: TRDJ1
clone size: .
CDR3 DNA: TGTGCTCTTGGGGAAACTTCACCCTCCCCTGGGGATACGGGTATAACCCCCGGGTACACCGATAAACTCACCTTT
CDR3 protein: CALGETSPSPGDTGITPGYTDKLTF

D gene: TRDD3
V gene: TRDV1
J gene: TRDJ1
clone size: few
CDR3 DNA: TGTGCTCTTGGGGGGACTTTCCACTCCCTACTGGGGGACCCCCCGTGGACCGATAAACTCATCTTT
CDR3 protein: CALGGTFHSLLGDPPWTDKLIF

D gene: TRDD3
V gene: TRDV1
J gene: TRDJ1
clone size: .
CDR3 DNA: TGTGCTCTTGGGGAAACCTTTCCTACTACTGGGGGATACGTTGTGTACACCGATAAACTCATCTTT
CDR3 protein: CALGETFPTTGGYVVYTDKLIF

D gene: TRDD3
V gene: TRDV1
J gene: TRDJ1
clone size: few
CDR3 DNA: TGTGCTCTTGGGGAAAGTTGGTGTGGGGACCTTCGGCGTACTGGGGGAAGATCCGATAAACTCATCTTT
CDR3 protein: CALGESWCGDLRRTGGRSDKLIF

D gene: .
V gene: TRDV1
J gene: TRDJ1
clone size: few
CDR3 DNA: TGTGCTCTTGGGGGGCCTTCCGTACTTTATCGGGGACCCCTGTACACCGATAAACTCATCTTT
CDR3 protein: CALGGPSVLYRGPLYTDKLIF

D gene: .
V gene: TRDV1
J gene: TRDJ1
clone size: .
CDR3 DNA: TGTGCTCTTGGGGAACCAACTAGTACTCAAACTAACACCGATAAACTCATCTTT
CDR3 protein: CALGEPTSTQTNTDKLIF

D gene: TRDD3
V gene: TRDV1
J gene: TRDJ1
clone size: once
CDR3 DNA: TGTGCTCTTGGGGCCCCCCTCCCTAACGCGTGCTGGGGGATACGGGGGTACACCGATAAACTCATCTTT
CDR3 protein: CALGAPLPNACWGIRGYTDKLIF

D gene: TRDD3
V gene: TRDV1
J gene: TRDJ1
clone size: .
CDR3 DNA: TGTGCTCTTGGGGAATTACCCCATTTACGGTACTGGGGGTCGTACACCGATAAACTCATCTTT
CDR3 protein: CALGELPHLRYWGSYTDKLIF

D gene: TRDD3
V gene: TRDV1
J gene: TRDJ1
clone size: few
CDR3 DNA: TGTGCTCTTGGGGGCTGCAGCTGTACTTTCCCCGGGGGATACACCGATAAACTCATCTTT
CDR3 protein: CALGGCSCTFPGGYTDKLIF

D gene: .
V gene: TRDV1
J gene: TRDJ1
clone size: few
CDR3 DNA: TGTGCTCTTGGGGAACCCTATGTTCCACAACACACCGATAAACTCATCTTT
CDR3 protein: CALGEPYVPQHTDKLIF

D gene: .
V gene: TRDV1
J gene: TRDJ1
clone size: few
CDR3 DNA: TGTGCTCTTGGGGACCAATACACCGATAAACTCATCTTT
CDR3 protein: CALGDQYTDKLIF

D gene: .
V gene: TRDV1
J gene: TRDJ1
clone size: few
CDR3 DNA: TGTGCTCTTGGGGAACTATGCCCCTCTCTTCCTACGTCCTCTGGGGGTTTAGCTTCCGATAAACTCATCTTT
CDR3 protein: CALGELCPSLPTSSGGLASDKLIF

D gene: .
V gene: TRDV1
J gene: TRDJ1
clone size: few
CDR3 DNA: TGTGCTCTTGGGGATCGGTGTAGTACCGGATCCGATAAACTCATCTTT
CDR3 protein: CALGDRCSTGSDKLIF

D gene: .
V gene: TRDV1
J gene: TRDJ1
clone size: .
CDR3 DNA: TGTGCTCTTGGGGGCCATAGGGGGAACACCGATAAACTCATCTTT
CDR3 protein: CALGGHRGNTDKLIF

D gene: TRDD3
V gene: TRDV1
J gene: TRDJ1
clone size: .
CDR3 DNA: TGTGCTCTTGGGGAATATTTCGATGTTCCTACCCGCCTTGGGGGATACGCACCGTACACCGATAAACTCATCTTT
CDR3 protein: CALGEYFDVPTRLGGYAPYTDKLIF

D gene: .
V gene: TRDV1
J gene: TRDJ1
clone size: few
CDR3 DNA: TGTGCTCTTGGGGAACTAGACGGTGCCAATACTCCGTACACCGATAAACTCATCTTT
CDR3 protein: CALGELDGANTPYTDKLIF

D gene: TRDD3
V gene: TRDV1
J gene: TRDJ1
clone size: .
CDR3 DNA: TGTGCTCTTGGGGAACTAGCCCCTACACCCAAAGGGGGGATACGTGGAACCGCGGTCGAACTGCTCATCTTT
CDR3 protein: CALGELAPTPKGGIRGTAVELLIF

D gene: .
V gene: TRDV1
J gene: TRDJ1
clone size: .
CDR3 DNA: TGTGCTCTTGGGGAACGTCGGGCTCCTACTTGGGATACTAAGTACACCGATAAACTCATCTTT
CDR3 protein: CALGERRAPTWDTKYTDKLIF

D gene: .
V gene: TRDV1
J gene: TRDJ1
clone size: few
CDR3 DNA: TGTGCTCTTGGGAACATCCCTTCCTATAGGAGGCCACTGGGGTCCTCCGATAAACTCATCTTT
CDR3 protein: CALGNIPSYRRPLGSSDKLIF

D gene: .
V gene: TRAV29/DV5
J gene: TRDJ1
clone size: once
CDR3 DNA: .
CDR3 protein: CSVLLCSKRGYEYTDKLIF

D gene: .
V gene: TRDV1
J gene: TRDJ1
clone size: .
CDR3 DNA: TGTGCTCTTGTCCTTCTCCCTACCAGATGTACTGATACCGATAAACTCATCTTT
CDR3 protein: CALVLLPTRCTDTDKLIF

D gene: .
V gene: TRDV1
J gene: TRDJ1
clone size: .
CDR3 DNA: TGTGCTCTTGGGGAACTCAACCTTCCCCGATTTCTTCACTGGGGCACCCTGGGGATCGCCGATAAACTCATCTTT
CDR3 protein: CALGELNLPRFLHWGTLGIADKLIF

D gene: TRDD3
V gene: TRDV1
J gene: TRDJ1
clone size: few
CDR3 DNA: TGTGCTCTTGGGGTGACCTTCCTACCCGTACTGGGGGATACTTGCGATAAACTCATCTTT
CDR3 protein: CALGVTFLPVLGDTCDKLIF

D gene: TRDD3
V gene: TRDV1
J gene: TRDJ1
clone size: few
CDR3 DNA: TGTGCTCTTGGGGGGATAGACTCCCCCTTCCTACGACTGGGGGATACCTCAACGCCCGATAAACTCATCTTT
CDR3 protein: CALGGIDSPFLRLGDTSTPDKLIF